The sequence of this T cell receptor beta chain was determined in a study of cytomegalovirus exposure and HLA in healthy donors. Despite likely unrecorded immune exposures, the donors were nominally healthy at the time of sampling. The PCR employed 60 Vbeta primers together with 13 Jbeta primers. TCRdb's table, derived via immunoSEQ multiplex PCR, lists solely in-frame clones and lacks some. The data show some 220,000 clones, around 78% seen once. Trimming stripped 6 bases from V and 0 bases from J, with 10 bases between. This CDR3 is built from 14 residues. Germline CDR1 reads MRHNA; CDR2 reads SNTAGT.

This sequence was found in a boy younger than 18 in good health and CMV-seronegative. Sequencing used PBMCs. This rearrangement joins TRBV6-4 to TRBJ2-3; no firm D call. CDR3 sequence: CASRKETSTDTQYF. In nucleotides, the CDR3 is TGTGCCAGCAGAAAAGAAACTAGCACAGATACGCAGTATTTT.